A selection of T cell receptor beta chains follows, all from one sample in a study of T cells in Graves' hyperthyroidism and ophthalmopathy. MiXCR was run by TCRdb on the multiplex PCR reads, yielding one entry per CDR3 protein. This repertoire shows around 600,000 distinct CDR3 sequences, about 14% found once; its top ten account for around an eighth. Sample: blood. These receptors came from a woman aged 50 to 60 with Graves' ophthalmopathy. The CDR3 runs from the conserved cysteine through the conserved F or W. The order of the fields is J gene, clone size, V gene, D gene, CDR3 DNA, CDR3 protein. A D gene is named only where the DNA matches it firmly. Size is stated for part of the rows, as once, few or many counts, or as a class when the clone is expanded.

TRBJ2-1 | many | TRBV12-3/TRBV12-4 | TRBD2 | TGTGCCAGCAGTCGACGGCCGGGACTAGCGGGCCTGAGCTCCTACAATGAGCAGTTCTTC | CASSRRPGLAGLSSYNEQFF
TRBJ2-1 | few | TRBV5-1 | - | TGCGCCAGCAGCCCCGTCCTGGGCAATGAGCAGTTCTTC | CASSPVLGNEQFF
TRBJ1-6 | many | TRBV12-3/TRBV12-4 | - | TGTGCCAGCAGTCCTCGGGGGACACCCCTCCACTTT | CASSPRGTPLHF
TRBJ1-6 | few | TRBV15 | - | TGTGCCACCAGCAGAGATTTTCCACCCCTCCACTTT | CATSRDFPPLHF
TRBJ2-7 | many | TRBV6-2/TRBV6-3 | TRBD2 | TGTGCCAGCAGTTACCGGGTTGATAGCGGGGGATACGAGCAGTACTTC | CASSYRVDSGGYEQYF
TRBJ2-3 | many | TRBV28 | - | TGTGCCAGCAGTTTAGGAGTACCGCGGGCAGATACGCAGTATTTT | CASSLGVPRADTQYF
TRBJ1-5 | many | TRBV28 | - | TGTGCCAGCAGTACTATGGGACGGCCGAATCAGCCCCAGCATTTT | CASSTMGRPNQPQHF
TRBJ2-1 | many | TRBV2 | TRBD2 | TGTGCCAGCAGTGAAGTTGGACTAGCGGGAGGGATCAATGAGCAGTTCTTC | CASSEVGLAGGINEQFF
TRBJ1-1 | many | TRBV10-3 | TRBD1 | TGTGCCATCAGTGAGTCGAGGGGGCTGAACACTGAAGCTTTCTTT | CAISESRGLNTEAFF
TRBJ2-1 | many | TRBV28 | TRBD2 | TGTGCCAGCAGAGGACTAGCGGGAGGGTATGAGCAGTTCTTC | CASRGLAGGYEQFF
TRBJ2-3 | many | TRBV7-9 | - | TGTGCCAGCAGCTTAGCCCCCCCCCCAGATACGCAGTATTTT | CASSLAPPPDTQYF
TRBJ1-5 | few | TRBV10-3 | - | TGTGCCATCAGTTCGTCGGACAGCTATAGCAATCAGCCCCAGCATTTT | CAISSSDSYSNQPQHF
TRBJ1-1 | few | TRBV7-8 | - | TGTGCCAGCGGTCCGGCTCGGACAAAGAACACTGAAGCTTTCTTT | CASGPARTKNTEAFF
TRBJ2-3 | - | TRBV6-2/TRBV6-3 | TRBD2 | TGTGCCAGTTCCATAGCGGGAGCACCTTATACGCAGTATTTT | CASSIAGAPYTQYF
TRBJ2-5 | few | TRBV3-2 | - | TGTGCCAGCAGCGGCACCGGGACTAGCGGGAAAGAGACCCAGTACTTC | CASSGTGTSGKETQYF
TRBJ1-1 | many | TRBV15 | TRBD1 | TGTGCCACCAGCCGACGACAGGGGAACACTGAAGCTTTCTTT | CATSRRQGNTEAFF
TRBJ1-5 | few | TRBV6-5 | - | TGTGCCAGCAGTTACCGCGAGAAGCCCCAGCATTTT | CASSYREKPQHF
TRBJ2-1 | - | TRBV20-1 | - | TGCAGTGCTAGAGCGACGGTCGGCCGAGGGGGAGGTAGGGATGAGCAGTTCTTC | CSARATVGRGGGRDEQFF
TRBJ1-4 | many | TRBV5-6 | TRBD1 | TGTGCCAGCAGCGGACCGGGACAGAATAATGAAAAACTGTTTTTT | CASSGPGQNNEKLFF
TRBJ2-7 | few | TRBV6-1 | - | TGTGCCAGCATTATTTTCCGAGGGAGAACGGGATCCTACGAGCAGTACTTC | CASIIFRGRTGSYEQYF
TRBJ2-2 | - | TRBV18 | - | TGTGCCAGCTCACCACTAATTAGCGGACCGACTTCCACCGGGGAGCTGTTTTTT | CASSPLISGPTSTGELFF
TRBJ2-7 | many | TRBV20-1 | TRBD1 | TGCAGTGCTAGAGAGAAACCGGGACAGAAACTTTACGAGCAGTACTTC | CSAREKPGQKLYEQYF
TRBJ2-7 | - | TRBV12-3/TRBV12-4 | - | TGTGCCAGCAGTTTTACTAGCTCCGAGCAGTACTTC | CASSFTSSEQYF
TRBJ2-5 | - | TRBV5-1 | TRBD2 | TGCGCCAGCAGACCACTAGCGGCTGAAGAGACCCAGTACTTC | CASRPLAAEETQYF
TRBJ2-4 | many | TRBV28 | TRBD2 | TGTGCCAGCAGTTTTTGGGGTAGCGGGAGGCCCAAAAACATTCAGTACTTC | CASSFWGSGRPKNIQYF
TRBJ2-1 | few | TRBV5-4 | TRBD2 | TGTGCCAGCAATCGAGCGGGAGGGCCTGATACCAATGAGCAGTTCTTC | CASNRAGGPDTNEQFF
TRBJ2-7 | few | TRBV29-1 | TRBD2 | TGCAGCGTTGAAGGGATGGGCGGGAGTTCCTACGAGCAGTACTTC | CSVEGMGGSSYEQYF
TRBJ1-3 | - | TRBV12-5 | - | TGTGCTAGTGGTTTGGTATCAGAATATGGAAACACCATATATTTT | CASGLVSEYGNTIYF
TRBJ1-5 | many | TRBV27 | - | TGTGCCAGCAGTACGGGGACGGTAGCTAAGCCCCAGCATTTT | CASSTGTVAKPQHF
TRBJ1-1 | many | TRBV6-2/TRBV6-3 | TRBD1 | TGTGCCACCCGAGGGGGCTTACAGGCAAACACTGAAGCTTTCTTT | CATRGGLQANTEAFF
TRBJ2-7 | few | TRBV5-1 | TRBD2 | TGCGCCAGCAGCTGGACTAGCGGTACCGCCTACGAGCAGTACTTC | CASSWTSGTAYEQYF
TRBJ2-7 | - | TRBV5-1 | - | TGCGCCAGCAGCTTGGTACCCGTGGCAGGACGATTCTACGAGCAGTACTTC | CASSLVPVAGRFYEQYF
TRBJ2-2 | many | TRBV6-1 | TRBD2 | TGTGCCAGCAGCCTACTAGCGGGAGATACCGGGGAGCTGTTTTTT | CASSLLAGDTGELFF
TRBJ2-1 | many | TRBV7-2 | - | TGTGCCAGCAGCTTATTTCTGGATAGCTCCTACAATGAGCAGTTCTTC | CASSLFLDSSYNEQFF
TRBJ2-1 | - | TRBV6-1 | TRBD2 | TGTGCCAGCAGGCTAGCGGGAGGGCCATTTAATGAGCAGTTCTTC | CASRLAGGPFNEQFF
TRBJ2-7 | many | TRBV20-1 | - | TGCAGTGCTCCTATGCTCCTAAGGGGAGGTGAACAGTACTTC | CSAPMLLRGGEQYF
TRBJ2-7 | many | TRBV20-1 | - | TGCAGTGCTAACGGAGGCGTCGAGCAGTACTTC | CSANGGVEQYF
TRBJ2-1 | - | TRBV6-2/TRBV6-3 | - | TGTGCCAGCAGTAACTTCGGGCGGGAGCAGTTCTTC | CASSNFGREQFF
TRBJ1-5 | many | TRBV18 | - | TGTGCCAGCTCACCGTCCGGGCCCCAACCCCAGCCCCAGCATTTT | CASSPSGPQPQPQHF
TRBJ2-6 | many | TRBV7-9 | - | TGTGCCAGCAGCTTTTTTAGTTCTGGGGCCAACGTCCTGACTTTC | CASSFFSSGANVLTF
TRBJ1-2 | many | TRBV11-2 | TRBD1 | TGTGCCAACAGCCAGTTAATCAGCCGGGACAGGGTTCTCTATGGCTACACCTTC | CANSQLISRDRVLYGYTF
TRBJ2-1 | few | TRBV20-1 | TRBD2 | TGCAGTGCTAAGGCCGGGACTAGCGGGAGGAGTGAGCAGTTCTTC | CSAKAGTSGRSEQFF